Below, 2 T cell receptor beta chains from the same sample are listed, as sequenced in a study of regulatory T cells in long-lasting Graves disease (dated by TCRdb to about 2021). Interpreted using the paper, the time point label stands for: persistent/refractory GD, antithyroid drugs over 5 years with positive TRAb. For both TCR sequencing and RNA sequencing, RNA was extracted from PBMCs using TRIzol. The receptor library was made with multiplex PCR. The listed sequencing device is Illumina HiSeq 4000. iRepertoire HTBI primers and Arm-PCR amplification of CDR3 regions were used to construct TCR beta libraries. The public reads were run again by TCRdb, first through fastp at Q25 and then through MiXCR, and only productive beta chains were kept. Every entry covers one CDR3 protein and lists the most common genes and DNA from its rows. A total of about 470,000 distinct CDR3 sequences appear in this sample, more than 20% of them only once. The top ten constitute 7% to 9.5% of the sample.

The sample in question was peripheral blood mononuclear cells (PBMCs), obtained when the disease was refractory, from a patient treated with antithyroid drugs. The receptors stem from a female donor with Graves disease.

At least ten counts were recorded for this clonotype. This chain uses TRBV18 with TRBJ1-5; no clear D. CDR1 and CDR2 (germline): KGHSH, LQKENI. CDR3 size: 15 residues. V lost 6 bases and J lost 3, with 15 bases in between. The CDR3 nucleotides read TGTGCCAGCTCCCCCTCGGGGATCTCCAATCAGCCCCAGCATTTT. Translated, it gives CASSPSGISNQPQHF.

This clonotype was seen a handful of times. The J gene is TRBJ2-7, the V gene TRBV28; 7 bases match TRBD1. Trimming at V came to 6 bases and at J to 5 bases, leaving 10 bases not matched to a gene. From germline, CDR1 is MDHEN and CDR2 SYDVKM. The CDR3 extends over 14 amino acids. CDR3 coding DNA: TGTGCCAGCAGGACCCAATCCCAGGGGGACGAGCAGTACTTC. This sequence encodes CASRTQSQGDEQYF.